This T cell receptor (beta chain) emerged from a study of blood T cell repertoires in COVID-19. Across the study: Sites across the United States, Italy and Spain contributed samples from acute and convalescent COVID-19. Nucleic acid was either cDNA or gDNA, and it came from T cells, B-cell-depleted T cells, or PBMCs.

The CDR3 is made up of 14 amino acids. Germline loops: CDR1 SGDLS, CDR2 YYNGEE. The ends were cut back, 0 bases at V and 2 bases at J, with 7 bases in the middle. Per the original data handling: For nucleated cells, counts were estimated from reference gene primer amplification. The assay was immunoSEQ multiplex PCR, and TCRdb's table has in-frame clones only and misses some. The DNA gave D and trimming, while V, J and clone size come from that table. This sample carries approximately 180,000 clones, 70% to 90% of them seen once, and the ten largest clones take roughly 21%. Sequencing was carried out using peripheral blood. V gene TRBV9 combines with J gene TRBJ2-3; D ambiguous. This TCR was recovered from a man aged 55-75 years with active or convalescent COVID-19. This CDR3 is CASSVGPFTDTQYF. In nucleotides, the CDR3 is TGTGCCAGCAGCGTAGGGCCCTTCACAGATACGCAGTATTTT.